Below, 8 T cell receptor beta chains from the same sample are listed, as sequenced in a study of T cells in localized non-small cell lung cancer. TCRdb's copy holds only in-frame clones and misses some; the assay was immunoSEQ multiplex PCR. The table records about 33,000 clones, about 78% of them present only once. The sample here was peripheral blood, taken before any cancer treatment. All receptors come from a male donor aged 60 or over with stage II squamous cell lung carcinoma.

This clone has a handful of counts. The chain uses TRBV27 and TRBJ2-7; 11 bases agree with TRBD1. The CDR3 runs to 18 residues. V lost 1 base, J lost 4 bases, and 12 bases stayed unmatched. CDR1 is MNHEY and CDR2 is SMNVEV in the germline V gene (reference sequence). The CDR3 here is CASSLYLGEGQGGYEQYF. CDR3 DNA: TGTGCCAGCAGTTTATACCTTGGGGAGGGACAGGGGGGTTACGAGCAGTACTTC.

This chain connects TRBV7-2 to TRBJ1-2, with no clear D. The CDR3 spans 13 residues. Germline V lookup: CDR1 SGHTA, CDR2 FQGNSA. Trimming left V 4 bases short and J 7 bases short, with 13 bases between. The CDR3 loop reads CASSYEGAGGYTF. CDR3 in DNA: TGTGCCAGCAGCTATGAGGGCGCAGGTGGCTACACCTTC.

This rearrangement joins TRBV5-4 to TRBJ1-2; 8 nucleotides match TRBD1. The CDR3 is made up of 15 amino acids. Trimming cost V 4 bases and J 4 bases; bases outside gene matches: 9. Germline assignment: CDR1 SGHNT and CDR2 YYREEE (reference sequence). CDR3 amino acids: CASSKGVDRGYGYTF. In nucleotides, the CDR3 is TGTGCCAGCAGCAAGGGGGTCGACAGGGGCTATGGCTACACCTTC.

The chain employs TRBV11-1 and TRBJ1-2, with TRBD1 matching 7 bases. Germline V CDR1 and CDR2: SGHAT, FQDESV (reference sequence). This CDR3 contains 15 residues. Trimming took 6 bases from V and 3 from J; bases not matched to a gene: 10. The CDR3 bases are TGTGCCAGCAGTCAAACGACAGGGAATGACTATGGCTACACCTTC. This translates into CASSQTTGNDYGYTF.

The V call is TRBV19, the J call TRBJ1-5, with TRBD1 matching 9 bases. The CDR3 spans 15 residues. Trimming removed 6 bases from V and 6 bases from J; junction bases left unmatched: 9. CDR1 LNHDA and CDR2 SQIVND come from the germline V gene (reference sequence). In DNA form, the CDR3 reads TGTGCCAGTAGAGATGGACAGGGGAGGAGTCAGCCCCAGCATTTT. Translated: CASRDGQGRSQPQHF.

CDR3 loop: CASSPGQQTEAFF. The CDR3 DNA reads TGTGCCAGCAGCCCGGGACAACAGACTGAAGCTTTCTTT. This chain links TRBV28 with TRBJ1-1, with D perhaps TRBD1 (6 bases). CDR3 size: 13 residues. Trimming shortened V by 6 bases and J by 5 bases, and 13 bases separated the two germline ends. From germline, CDR1 is MDHEN and CDR2 SYDVKM. The variable domain in full, completed from reference TRBV28 and TRBJ1-1, reads DVKVTQSSRYLVKRTGEKVFLECVQDMDHENMFWYRQDPGLGLRLIYFSYDVKMKEKGDIPEGYSVSREKKERFSLILESASTNQTSMYLCASSPGQQTEAFFGQGTRLTVV.

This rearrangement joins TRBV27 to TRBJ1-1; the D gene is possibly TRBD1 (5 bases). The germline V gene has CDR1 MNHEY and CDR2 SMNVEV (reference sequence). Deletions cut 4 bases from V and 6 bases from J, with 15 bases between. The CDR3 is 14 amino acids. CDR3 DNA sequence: TGTGCCAGCAGTTCCGGATGGGACCTACCTGAAGCTTTCTTT. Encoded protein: CASSSGWDLPEAFF.

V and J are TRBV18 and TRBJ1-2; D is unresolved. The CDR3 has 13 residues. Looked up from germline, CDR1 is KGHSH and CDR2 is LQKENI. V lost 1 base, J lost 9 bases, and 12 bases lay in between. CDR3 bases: TGTGCCAGCTCACCACTCTTAGATGGGCGCTACACCTTC. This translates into CASSPLLDGRYTF.